The rows below give T cell receptor beta chains drawn from one sample of a study of blood T cell repertoires in COVID-19. Some clones are missing from TCRdb's copy, which holds only in-frame ones; the method was immunoSEQ multiplex PCR. This sample has 250,000 or so clones; about 87% occur once, and the top ten carry over 3.5%. The sequenced material came from PBMCs or T cells enriched from blood (not recorded which). All receptors come from a woman under 40 with acute COVID-19. Each CDR3 is given with its conserved first and last residue. A D gene is named only where the DNA matches it firmly. Only some rows state a clone size, as once, few, many or a class for expanded clones.

cdr3_length,j_call,clone_size,v_call,d_call,cdr3_aa,cdr3_nt
15,TRBJ2-7,-,TRBV27,TRBD1,CASSSLQGTSYEQYF,TGTGCCAGCAGTTCACTACAGGGGACATCCTACGAGCAGTACTTC
13,TRBJ1-5,-,TRBV6-6,-,CASTEGVSQPQHF,TGTGCCAGCACGGAGGGTGTTAGTCAGCCCCAGCATTTT
16,TRBJ1-4,-,TRBV28,-,CASSSAGGTLNEKLFF,TGTGCCAGCAGTTCCGCGGGGGGGACCCTTAATGAAAAACTGTTTTTT
15,TRBJ2-1,-,TRBV6-5,-,CASRRPGTRDNEQFF,TGTGCCAGCAGAAGACCCGGGACACGAGACAATGAGCAGTTCTTC
16,TRBJ1-2,-,TRBV7-9,TRBD1,CASSYATGTVNYGYTF,TGTGCCAGCAGCTACGCGACCGGGACAGTAAACTATGGCTACACCTTC
15,TRBJ2-1,-,TRBV6-5,-,CASSPYRTDYNEQFF,TGTGCCAGCAGCCCATACCGGACAGACTACAATGAGCAGTTCTTC
15,TRBJ2-1,-,TRBV7-9,TRBD1,CASSISGTGDNEQFF,TGTGCCAGCAGCATTTCCGGGACAGGGGACAATGAGCAGTTCTTC
16,TRBJ2-1,-,TRBV5-1,TRBD1,CASSQGQGALADEQFF,TGCGCCAGCAGCCAGGGACAGGGGGCTCTAGCCGATGAGCAGTTCTTC
14,TRBJ1-2,-,TRBV28,-,CASIQSGANYGYTF,TGTGCCAGCATCCAGTCGGGTGCTAACTATGGCTACACCTTC
13,TRBJ2-1,-,TRBV9,TRBD2,CASSADLAGARFF,TGTGCCAGCAGCGCCGACCTAGCGGGAGCGCGGTTCTTC
14,TRBJ1-6,once,TRBV10-2,TRBD1,CASSIQGIRSPLHF,TGCGCCAGCAGTATACAGGGGATCCGTTCACCCCTCCACTTT
14,TRBJ1-4,-,TRBV4-1,-,CASREQGPGEKLFF,TGCGCCAGCAGGGAACAGGGACCGGGTGAAAAACTGTTTTTT
20,TRBJ2-2,-,TRBV3-1/TRBV3-2,TRBD2,CASSQCPGLAGGEDTGELFF,TGTGCCAGCAGCCAGTGTCCGGGACTAGCGGGAGGGGAAGACACCGGGGAGCTGTTTTTT
14,TRBJ2-7,-,TRBV5-1,-,CASSLDLTDIRFYF,TGCGCCAGCAGCTTGGACCTGACGGACATCCGTTTTTACTTC
15,TRBJ2-7,few,TRBV7-9,-,CASSLALAGGYEQYF,TGTGCCAGCAGCTTAGCGCTGGCAGGGGGGTACGAGCAGTACTTC
14,TRBJ2-1,-,TRBV10-3,-,CAISESRGGGEQFF,TGTGCCATCAGTGAGTCGAGGGGGGGAGGTGAGCAGTTCTTC
12,TRBJ1-5,-,TRBV19,TRBD1,CASGTGNQPQHF,TGTGCCAGTGGGACAGGGAATCAGCCCCAGCATTTT
14,TRBJ2-7,-,TRBV27,-,CASSRTIISYEQYF,TGTGCCAGCAGCCGGACTATCATCTCCTACGAGCAGTACTTC
17,TRBJ2-2,-,TRBV2,TRBD1,CASSDSDREPNTGELFF,TGTGCCAGCAGTGACTCCGACAGGGAACCGAACACCGGGGAGCTGTTTTTT
13,TRBJ2-4,-,TRBV6-2/TRBV6-3,TRBD1,CASSWTGTDIQYF,TGTGCCAGCAGTTGGACAGGGACGGACATTCAGTACTTC
15,TRBJ2-1,-,TRBV6-4,-,CASSGEAGGRDEQFF,TGTGCCAGCAGTGGGGAAGCGGGCGGTAGGGATGAGCAGTTCTTC
13,TRBJ1-1,-,TRBV18,-,CASSPIQNTEAFF,TGTGCCAGCTCACCAATTCAAAACACTGAAGCTTTCTTT
15,TRBJ2-1,-,TRBV9,TRBD1,CASSVDGTDTNEQFF,TGTGCCAGCAGCGTAGATGGGACAGACACTAATGAGCAGTTCTTC
13,TRBJ2-7,-,TRBV6-2/TRBV6-3,-,CASTPGLPYEQYF,TGTGCCAGCACCCCGGGACTTCCCTACGAGCAGTACTTC
14,TRBJ2-6,-,TRBV5-4,-,CASSFRSGANVLTF,TGTGCCAGCAGCTTTAGATCTGGGGCCAACGTCCTGACTTTC
16,TRBJ2-3,-,TRBV5-5,-,CASSLEPGGWTDTQYF,TGTGCCAGCAGCTTGGAGCCGGGGGGCTGGACAGATACGCAGTATTTT
16,TRBJ2-7,-,TRBV27,-,CASSLFRTTVSYEQYF,TGTGCCAGCAGTTTATTTCGGACAACAGTCTCCTACGAGCAGTACTTC
18,TRBJ2-2,-,TRBV9,TRBD2,CASSVGLAGPLRAGELFF,TGTGCCAGCAGCGTGGGACTAGCGGGACCTCTGCGGGCCGGGGAGCTGTTTTTT
14,TRBJ2-7,-,TRBV27,-,CASSLSAGSYEQYF,TGTGCCAGCAGTTTATCGGCAGGCTCCTACGAGCAGTACTTC
13,TRBJ1-2,-,TRBV19,-,CAARDSLNYGYTF,TGTGCCGCCCGGGATAGTCTTAACTATGGCTACACCTTC
17,TRBJ2-7,-,TRBV5-1,-,CALFQGAASGKTYEQYF,TGCGCCTTATTCCAGGGGGCCGCTAGCGGTAAAACCTACGAGCAGTACTTC
14,TRBJ1-2,-,TRBV3-1/TRBV3-2,-,CASSFERDGYGYTF,TGTGCCAGCAGCTTCGAGCGGGATGGCTATGGCTACACCTTC
14,TRBJ2-3,-,TRBV19,-,CASSIGAGTDTQYF,TGTGCCAGTAGTATAGGTGCAGGCACAGATACGCAGTATTTT
12,TRBJ1-5,once,TRBV6-5,-,CASWDTDQPQHF,TGTGCCAGTTGGGACACAGATCAGCCCCAGCATTTT
13,TRBJ2-3,-,TRBV28,-,CASSSPGTDTQYF,TGTGCCAGCAGTTCTCCTGGCACAGATACGCAGTATTTT
13,TRBJ1-1,-,TRBV27,-,CASSLGGNTEAFF,TGTGCCAGCAGTTTGGGGGGAAACACTGAAGCTTTCTTT
16,TRBJ1-1,-,TRBV27,-,CASSKANVDRNTEAFF,TGTGCCAGCAGTAAAGCGAATGTCGACAGGAACACTGAAGCTTTCTTT
15,TRBJ2-7,once,TRBV15,-,CATPNEKRIVCEQYF,TGTGCCACCCCTAACGAGAAGCGGATAGTCTGCGAGCAGTACTTC
16,TRBJ2-3,once,TRBV5-4,TRBD2,CASSLDGSGSPDTQYF,TGTGCCAGCAGCTTGGATGGTAGCGGGAGCCCAGATACGCAGTATTTT
13,TRBJ2-7,few,TRBV9,-,CASSVKQNYEQYF,TGTGCCAGCAGCGTAAAACAGAACTACGAGCAGTACTTC
14,TRBJ2-1,-,TRBV11-1,-,CASSLVQGFHEQFF,TGTGCCAGCAGCTTAGTTCAGGGGTTCCATGAGCAGTTCTTC
15,TRBJ2-7,-,TRBV19,TRBD1,CASTNFGQGDDEQYF,TGTGCCAGTACCAATTTTGGGCAGGGGGACGACGAGCAGTACTTC